These 14 T cell receptor beta chains originate from one sample sequenced in a study of Graves' ophthalmopathy and Graves' hyperthyroidism. The authors amplified TCR beta CDR3 regions, and they did so from RNA transcripts for repertoire sequencing. First-round RT-PCR used HTBI primers; second-round multiplex PCR followed. TCRdb re-derived calls from the multiplex PCR reads in MiXCR, one entry per CDR3 protein. The sample holds about 210,000 distinct CDR3 sequences, over 25% seen once. The sample was peripheral blood. The source is a middle-aged man with Graves' ophthalmopathy.

This clonotype occurred many times. The CDR3 DNA follows: TGCAGTGCTAGCGGGGTGGGGGCAGAGACCCAGTACTTC. The encoded protein is CSASGVGAETQYF. The rearrangement uses TRBV20-1 and TRBJ2-5, with D possibly matching TRBD1 (6 bases). CDR1 and CDR2 from the germline V gene are DFQATT and SNEGSKA (reference sequence). V lost 3 bases to trimming and J lost 4 bases, with 12 bases between them. This CDR3 contains 13 residues.

At least ten counts were recorded for this clonotype. The V gene is TRBV29-1, the J gene TRBJ2-2; 10 bases agree with TRBD2. The CDR3 consists of 15 residues. The ends lost 7 bases at V and 7 bases at J; junction bases unmatched: 12. Germline CDR1 reads SQVTM; CDR2 reads ANQGSEA. CDR3 in amino acids: CSAQDLAGEGGELFF. In DNA form, the CDR3 reads TGCAGCGCCCAGGACCTAGCGGGAGAGGGCGGGGAGCTGTTTTTT.

In its sample, this clonotype was seen many times. V and J are TRBV19 and TRBJ2-7; 10 bases agree with TRBD1. The CDR3 is 15 residues long. Germline V gives CDR1 LNHDA, CDR2 SQIVND (reference sequence). J was trimmed by 5 bases and V by 3 bases; bases with no gene match: 7. The CDR3 DNA is TGTGCCAGTAGTATTCCGGGACAGGGGTTCAACGAGCAGTACTTC. It is translated as CASSIPGQGFNEQYF.

The chain joins TRBV7-2 to TRBJ2-7, with D perhaps matching TRBD2 (6 bases). Trimming stripped 5 bases from V and 1 base from J, with 12 bases between. CDR3 length: 14 residues. From germline, CDR1 is SGHTA and CDR2 FQGNSA. CDR3: CASSRDSDSYEQYF. The CDR3 DNA is TGTGCCAGCAGCCGGGACTCCGATTCCTACGAGCAGTACTTC.

There are many counts of this clonotype. V usage is TRBV24-1 and J usage is TRBJ1-5; unclear D gene. The CDR3 is made up of 14 amino acids. Germline V CDR1 and CDR2: KGHDR, SFDVKD. Trimming cost V 1 base and J 3 bases, with 6 bases left between them. The CDR3 coding sequence is TGTGCCACCAGTGATTTTGGGGACAATCAGCCCCAGCATTTT. This codes for CATSDFGDNQPQHF.

This clonotype came up many times. The chain links TRBV28 to TRBJ1-1; possible D gene TRBD1, 5 bases. Germline V gene data show CDR1 as MDHEN and CDR2 as SYDVKM. Deletions cut 5 bases from V and 2 bases from J, with 15 bases between. There are 15 residues in the CDR3. The CDR3 here is CASSPTPTVNTEAFF. CDR3 nucleotide sequence: TGTGCCAGCAGTCCCACCCCGACAGTCAACACTGAAGCTTTCTTT.

This clonotype was counted many times. The V gene is TRBV27, the J gene TRBJ2-2; the D gene is possibly TRBD2 (6 bases). This CDR3 is 16 amino acids long. Germline V gene sequence: CDR1 MNHEY, CDR2 SMNVEV (reference sequence). Between the trimmed V and J ends, which lost 1 base and 4 bases, there was a span of 13 bases. The CDR3 loop is CASSLLAGFGTGELFF. The CDR3 nucleotides are TGTGCCAGCAGTTTATTGGCGGGATTTGGCACCGGGGAGCTGTTTTTT.

J is TRBJ1-5 and V is TRBV27; D not certain. CDR3 length: 14 residues. Germline V CDR1 and CDR2: MNHEY, SMNVEV (reference sequence). V was shortened by 4 bases and J by 7 bases, with 14 bases between the two germline ends. CDR3 protein: CASSWGRVSQPQHF. DNA for the CDR3: TGTGCCAGCAGTTGGGGTAGGGTCTCGCAGCCCCAGCATTTT.

This chain uses TRBV19 with TRBJ2-5, with D unresolved. The CDR3 is 15 amino acids. Germline loops: CDR1 LNHDA, CDR2 SQIVND (reference sequence). Trimming removed 7 bases from V and 1 base from J, with 16 bases in between. The CDR3 here is CASNWAGRSQETQYF. In nucleotides, the CDR3 is TGTGCCAGTAACTGGGCTGGACGTTCCCAAGAGACCCAGTACTTC.

This clonotype was observed many times. The J gene is TRBJ2-7, the V gene TRBV4-1; D is ambiguous. The CDR3 is 13 residues long. With 3 bases removed from V and 3 bases from J, the gap between germline ends came to 9 bases. The germline gives CDR1 MGHRA, CDR2 YSYEKL. Written as DNA, the CDR3 is TGCGCCAGCAGCCAGGCCCTAAACTACGAGCAGTACTTC. It yields the protein CASSQALNYEQYF.

This clonotype was observed at least ten times. This chain links TRBV30 with TRBJ1-2; D might be TRBD1 (5 bases). V was pared by 5 bases and J by 6 bases, with 13 bases between. CDR3 length: 12 residues. CDR1 and CDR2 (germline): GTSNPN, SVGIG (reference sequence). The CDR3 DNA sequence: TGTGCCTGGGATCTTCAGGGTAATGGCTACACCTTC. This sequence encodes CAWDLQGNGYTF.

Many counts were recorded for this clonotype. V usage is TRBV20-1 and J usage is TRBJ2-7; 7 nucleotides line up with TRBD2. Germline V gene lookup returns CDR1 DFQATT and CDR2 SNEGSKA (reference sequence). The CDR3 runs to 14 residues. J was trimmed by 3 bases and V by 0 bases; bases with no gene match: 5. In DNA, the CDR3 is TGCAGTGCTAGAGATCAGGCGGGAGTCTACGAGCAGTACTTC. This translates into CSARDQAGVYEQYF.

The chain has TRBV24-1 and TRBJ1-2; D unresolved. The ends were cut back, 1 base at V and 2 bases at J, with 13 bases in the middle. Per the germline V gene, CDR1 is KGHDR and CDR2 is SFDVKD. This CDR3 has 16 amino acids. The CDR3 sequence: CATSDLGQPLNYGYTF. The CDR3 DNA sequence: TGTGCCACCAGTGATTTAGGCCAGCCCCTGAACTATGGCTACACCTTC.

The chain employs TRBV12-3 or TRBV12-4 and TRBJ2-7, with D perhaps TRBD2 (5 bases). The CDR3 is 13 residues long. Trimming took 5 bases from V and 5 from J, leaving 13 bases between them. CDR3 residues: CASSPPGKHEQYF. Here the CDR3 DNA reads TGTGCCAGCAGTCCCCCCGGGAAGCACGAGCAGTACTTC.